The T cell receptor beta chain described here comes from a study of T-cell memory formation after mild COVID-19. Study context: Clustering of TCRs was largely donor specific.

With constant-segment primers, 5'RACE yielded cDNA libraries of TCR alpha and TCR beta that carried sample barcodes and UMIs. TCRdb reprocessed the 5' RACE reads via MiXCR and lists one record per CDR3 protein. The data contain about 84,000 distinct CDR3 sequences, over 11% of them singletons. This clonotype was seen only a few times. The J segment lost 6 bases and the V segment lost 1 base, leaving 9 bases of the junction unmatched. From germline, CDR1 is LGHDT and CDR2 YNNKEL (reference sequence). This CDR3 region has 16 residues. Sequencing was performed on PBMCs or a T cell subset sorted from them (not recorded which). The TCR comes from an adult woman who had mild COVID-19 (a few samples of this study predate the infection). Cell type and time point are not known. The chain links TRBV3-1 to TRBJ1-2, with 9 bases aligning to TRBD1. CDR3 protein: CASSQVTGGASDGYTF. In nucleotides, the CDR3 is TGTGCCAGCAGCCAAGTTACAGGGGGCGCATCGGATGGCTACACCTTC.